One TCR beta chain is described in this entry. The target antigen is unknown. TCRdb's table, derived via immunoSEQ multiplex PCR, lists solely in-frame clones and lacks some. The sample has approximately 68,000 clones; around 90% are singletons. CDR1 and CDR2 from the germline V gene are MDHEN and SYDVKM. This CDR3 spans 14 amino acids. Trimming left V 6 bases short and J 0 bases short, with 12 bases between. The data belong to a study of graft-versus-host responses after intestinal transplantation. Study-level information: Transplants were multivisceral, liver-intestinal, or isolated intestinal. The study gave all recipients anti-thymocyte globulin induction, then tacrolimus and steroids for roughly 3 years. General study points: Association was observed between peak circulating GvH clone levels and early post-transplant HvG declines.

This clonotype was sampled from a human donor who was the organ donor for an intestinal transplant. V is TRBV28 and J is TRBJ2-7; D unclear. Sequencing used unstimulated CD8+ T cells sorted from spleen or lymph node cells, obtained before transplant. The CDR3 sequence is CASSRLDSSYEQYV. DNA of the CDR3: TGTGCCAGCAGCCGACTGGATAGCTCCTACGAGCAGTACGTC.